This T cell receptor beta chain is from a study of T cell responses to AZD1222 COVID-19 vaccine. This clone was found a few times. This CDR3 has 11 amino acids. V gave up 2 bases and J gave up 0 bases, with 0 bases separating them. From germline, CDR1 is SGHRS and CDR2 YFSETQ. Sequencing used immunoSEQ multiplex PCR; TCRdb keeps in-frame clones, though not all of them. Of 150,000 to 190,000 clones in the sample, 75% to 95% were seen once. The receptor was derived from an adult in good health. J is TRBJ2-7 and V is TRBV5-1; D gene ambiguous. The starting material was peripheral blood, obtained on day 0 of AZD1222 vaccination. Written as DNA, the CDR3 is TGCGCCAGCAGCTTCTCCTACGAGCAGTACTTC. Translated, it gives CASSFSYEQYF.